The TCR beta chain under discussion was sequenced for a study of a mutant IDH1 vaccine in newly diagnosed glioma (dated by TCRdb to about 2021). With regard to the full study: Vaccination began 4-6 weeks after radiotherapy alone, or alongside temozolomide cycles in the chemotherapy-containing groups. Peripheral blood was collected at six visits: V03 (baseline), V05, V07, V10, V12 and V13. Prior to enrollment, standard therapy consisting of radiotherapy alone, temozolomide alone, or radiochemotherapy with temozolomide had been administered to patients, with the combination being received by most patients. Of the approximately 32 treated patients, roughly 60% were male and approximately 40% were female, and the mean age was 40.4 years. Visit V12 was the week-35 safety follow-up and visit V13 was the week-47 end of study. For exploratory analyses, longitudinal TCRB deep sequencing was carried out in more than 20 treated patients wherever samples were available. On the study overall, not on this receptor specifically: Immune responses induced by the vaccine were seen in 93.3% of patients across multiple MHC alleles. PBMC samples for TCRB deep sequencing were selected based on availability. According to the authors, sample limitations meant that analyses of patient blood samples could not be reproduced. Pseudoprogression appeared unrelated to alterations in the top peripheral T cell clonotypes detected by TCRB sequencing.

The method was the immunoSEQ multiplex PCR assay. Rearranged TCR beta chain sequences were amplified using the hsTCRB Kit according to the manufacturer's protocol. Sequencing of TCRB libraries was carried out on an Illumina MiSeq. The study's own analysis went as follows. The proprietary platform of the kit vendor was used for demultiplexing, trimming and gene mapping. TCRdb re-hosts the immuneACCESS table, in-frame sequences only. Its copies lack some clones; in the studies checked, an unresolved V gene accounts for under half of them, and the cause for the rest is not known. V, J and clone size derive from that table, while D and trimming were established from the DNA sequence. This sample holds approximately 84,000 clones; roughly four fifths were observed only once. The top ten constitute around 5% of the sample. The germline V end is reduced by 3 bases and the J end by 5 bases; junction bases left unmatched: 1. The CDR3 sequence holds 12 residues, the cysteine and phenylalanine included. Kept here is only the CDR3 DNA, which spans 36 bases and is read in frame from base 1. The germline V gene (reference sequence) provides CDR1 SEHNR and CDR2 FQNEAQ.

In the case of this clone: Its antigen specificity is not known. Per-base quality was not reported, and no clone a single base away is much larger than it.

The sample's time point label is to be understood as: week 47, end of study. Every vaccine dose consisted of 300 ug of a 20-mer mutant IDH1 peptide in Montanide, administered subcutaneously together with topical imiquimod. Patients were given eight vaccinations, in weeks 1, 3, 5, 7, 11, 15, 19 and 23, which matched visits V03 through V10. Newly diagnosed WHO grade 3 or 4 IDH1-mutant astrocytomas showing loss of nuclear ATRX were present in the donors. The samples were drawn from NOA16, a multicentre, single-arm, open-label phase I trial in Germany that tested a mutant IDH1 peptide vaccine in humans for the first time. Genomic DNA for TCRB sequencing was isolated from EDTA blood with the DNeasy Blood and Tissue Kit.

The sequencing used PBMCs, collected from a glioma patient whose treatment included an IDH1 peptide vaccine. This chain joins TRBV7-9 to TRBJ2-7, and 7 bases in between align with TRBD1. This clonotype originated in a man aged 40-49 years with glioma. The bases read TGTGCCAGCAGCTTCACAGGGGACGAGCAGTACTTC. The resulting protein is CASSFTGDEQYF.